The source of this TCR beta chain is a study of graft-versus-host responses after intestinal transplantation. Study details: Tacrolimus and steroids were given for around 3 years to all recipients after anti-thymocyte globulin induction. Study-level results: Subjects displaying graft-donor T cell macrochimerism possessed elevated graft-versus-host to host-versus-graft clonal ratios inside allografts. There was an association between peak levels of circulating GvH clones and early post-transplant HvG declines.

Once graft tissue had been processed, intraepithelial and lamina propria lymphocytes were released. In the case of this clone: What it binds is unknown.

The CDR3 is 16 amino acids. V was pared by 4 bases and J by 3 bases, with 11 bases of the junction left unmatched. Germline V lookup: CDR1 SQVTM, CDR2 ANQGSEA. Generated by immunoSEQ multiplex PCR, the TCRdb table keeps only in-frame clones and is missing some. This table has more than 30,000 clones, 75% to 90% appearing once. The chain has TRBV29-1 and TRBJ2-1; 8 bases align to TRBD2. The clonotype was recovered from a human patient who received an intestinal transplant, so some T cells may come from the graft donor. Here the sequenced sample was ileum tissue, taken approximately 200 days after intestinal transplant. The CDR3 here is CSVGGGSGSRYNEQFF. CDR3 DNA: TGCAGCGTTGGGGGGGGGAGCGGGAGTCGCTACAATGAGCAGTTCTTC.